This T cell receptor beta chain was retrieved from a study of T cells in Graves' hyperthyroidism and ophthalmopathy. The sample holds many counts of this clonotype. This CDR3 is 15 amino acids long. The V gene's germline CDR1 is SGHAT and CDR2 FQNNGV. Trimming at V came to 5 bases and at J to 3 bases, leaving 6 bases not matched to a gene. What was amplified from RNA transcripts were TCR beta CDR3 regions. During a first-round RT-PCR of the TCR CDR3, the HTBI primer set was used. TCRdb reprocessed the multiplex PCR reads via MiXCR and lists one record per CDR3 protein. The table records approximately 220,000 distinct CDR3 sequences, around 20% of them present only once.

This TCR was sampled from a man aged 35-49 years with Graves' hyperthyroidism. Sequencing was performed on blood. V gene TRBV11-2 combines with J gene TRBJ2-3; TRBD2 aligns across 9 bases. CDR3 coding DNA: TGTGCCAGCAGCCGAAAGCGGGGGGAAACAGATACGCAGTATTTT. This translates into CASSRKRGETDTQYF.